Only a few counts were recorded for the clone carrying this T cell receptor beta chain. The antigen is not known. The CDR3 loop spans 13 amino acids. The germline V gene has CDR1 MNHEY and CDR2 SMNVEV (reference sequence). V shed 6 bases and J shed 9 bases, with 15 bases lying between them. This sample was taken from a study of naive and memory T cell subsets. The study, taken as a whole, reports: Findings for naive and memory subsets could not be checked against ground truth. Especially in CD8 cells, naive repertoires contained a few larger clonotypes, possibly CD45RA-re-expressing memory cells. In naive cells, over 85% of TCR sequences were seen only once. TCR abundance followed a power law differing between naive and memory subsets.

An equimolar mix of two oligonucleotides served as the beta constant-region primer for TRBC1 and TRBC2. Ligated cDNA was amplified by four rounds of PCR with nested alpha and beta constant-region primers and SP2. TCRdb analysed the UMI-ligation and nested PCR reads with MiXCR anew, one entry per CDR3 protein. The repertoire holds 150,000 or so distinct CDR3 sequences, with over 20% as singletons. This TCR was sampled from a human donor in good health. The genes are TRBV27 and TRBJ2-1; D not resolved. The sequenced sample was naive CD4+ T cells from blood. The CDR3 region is CASRQGYVSEQFF. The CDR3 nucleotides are TGTGCCAGCAGACAAGGGTATGTGTCTGAGCAGTTCTTC.